The rows below give T cell receptor beta chains drawn from one sample of a study of cytomegalovirus exposure and HLA in healthy donors. Clones were read by immunoSEQ multiplex PCR, and TCRdb kept only the in-frame ones, dropping some. The table lists about 180,000 clones, about 69% of them singletons, with about 2.9% in the top ten. Sequenced sample: PBMCs. The receptors shown here come from a male donor in good health and CMV-seronegative. Both conserved end residues are part of each CDR3. The D gene is left open where the match is weak. A row's size may be missing; if present it is once, few, many or a size class.

TRBD1	TRBJ1-5	TRBV6-1	NA	TGTGCCAGCAGTGGGACAGGGGTTCAGCCCCAGCATTTT	CASSGTGVQPQHF
NA	TRBJ2-1	TRBV6-6	once	TGTGCCAGCAAGTTGGAGCGGAACAATGAGCAGTTCTTC	CASKLERNNEQFF
NA	TRBJ2-3	TRBV27	few	TGTGCCAGCAGTCTGTTTAGCACAGATACGCAGTATTTT	CASSLFSTDTQYF
NA	TRBJ1-4	TRBV2	NA	TGTGCCAGCAGGACTCCCCCAGGGCACCCTGAAAAACTGTTTTTT	CASRTPPGHPEKLFF
NA	TRBJ2-3	TRBV28	NA	TGTGCCAGCAGCCTCCGTAGACAGTCGAGCACAGATACGCAGTATTTT	CASSLRRQSSTDTQYF
TRBD2	TRBJ2-1	TRBV28	NA	TGTGCCAGCAGTTTAGCCCTAGCGGGCTATGAGCAGTTCTTC	CASSLALAGYEQFF
NA	TRBJ1-4	TRBV5-1	NA	TGCGCCAGCAGCATACAGGGCGCAACTAATGAAAAACTGTTTTTT	CASSIQGATNEKLFF
TRBD1	TRBJ1-5	TRBV5-1	NA	TGCGCCAGCAGCCCGGGGACAGCTTGGGGCAATCAGCCCCAGCATTTT	CASSPGTAWGNQPQHF
NA	TRBJ1-2	TRBV25-1	few	TGTGCCAGCAGAGTGAGGGTTTCGTCTAACTATGGCTACACCTTC	CASRVRVSSNYGYTF
NA	TRBJ1-6	TRBV4-1	NA	TGCGCCAGCAGCCAGCAACAGAATTCACCCCTCCACTTT	CASSQQQNSPLHF
NA	TRBJ1-5	TRBV28	few	TGTGCCAGCAGCTTGCACTTCAGGGTATCGGGTCAGCCCCAGCATTTT	CASSLHFRVSGQPQHF
NA	TRBJ2-1	TRBV19	few	TGTGCCAGTAGTATACAACTAGCTTACCATGAGCAGTTCTTC	CASSIQLAYHEQFF
NA	TRBJ2-3	TRBV27	NA	TGTGCCAGCAGTCCTCCTTACACGGATACGCAGTATTTT	CASSPPYTDTQYF
TRBD1	TRBJ1-5	TRBV6-5	few	TGTGCCAGCAGTGAGACAGGGGGCAATCAGCCCCAGCATTTT	CASSETGGNQPQHF
NA	TRBJ2-7	TRBV7-5	NA	TGTGCCAGAAGCTCCTCCTGGCGGGAGGGCCGATCTGGCGAGCAGTACTTC	CARSSSWREGRSGEQYF
NA	TRBJ1-2	TRBV30	NA	TGTGCCTGGAGTGGGGGGGTCAGATATGGCTACACCTTC	CAWSGGVRYGYTF
TRBD2	TRBJ2-2	TRBV2	NA	TGTGCCAGCAGCGCTAGCGGGAGGGACACCGGGGAGCTGTTTTTT	CASSASGRDTGELFF
NA	TRBJ1-2	TRBV9	NA	TGTGCCAGCAGCGTGGGGGGGGGCTATGGCTACACCTTC	CASSVGGGYGYTF
NA	TRBJ2-3	TRBV5-6	once	TGTGCCAGCAGCTTGGGTAACACAGATACGCAGTATTTT	CASSLGNTDTQYF
TRBD1	TRBJ1-5	TRBV28	NA	TGTGCCAGTGTCTTGGGACAGGGCCTACAGCCCCAGCATTTT	CASVLGQGLQPQHF
NA	TRBJ2-3	TRBV4-3	NA	TGCGCCAGCAGCCAAGAGTTGAGAGATACGCAGTATTTT	CASSQELRDTQYF
NA	TRBJ1-3	TRBV6-6	NA	TGTGCCAGCAGTTATATGACTGTCTCCTCTGGAAACACCATATATTTT	CASSYMTVSSGNTIYF
NA	TRBJ1-2	TRBV6-4	NA	TGTGCCAGCAGTGACTCAGGGACGGGGAGGGATGGCTACACCTTC	CASSDSGTGRDGYTF
TRBD1	TRBJ1-4	TRBV6-6	NA	TGTGCCAGCACCTCGTCAGGGGGCGGTGAAAAACTGTTTTTT	CASTSSGGGEKLFF
NA	TRBJ1-1	TRBV11-2	NA	TGTGCCAGCAGCTGGACAGTGAACACTGAAGCTTTCTTT	CASSWTVNTEAFF
NA	TRBJ2-7	TRBV5-1	NA	TGCGCCAGCAGCCAGGCTGGGGGGGCACACGAGCAGTACTTC	CASSQAGGAHEQYF
TRBD2	TRBJ2-1	TRBV12-5	NA	TGTGCTAGTGCCGGAACTAGCGGAGAGCAGTTCTTC	CASAGTSGEQFF
TRBD1	TRBJ1-2	TRBV10-2	NA	TGCGCCAGCAGTGAGTCAAGAACGACAGGGAAACTTGGCTACACCTTC	CASSESRTTGKLGYTF
TRBD2	TRBJ2-3	TRBV4-2	NA	TGTGCCAGCAGCCAAGAGCGGCTAGCGGGGGACACAGATACGCAGTATTTT	CASSQERLAGDTDTQYF
TRBD2	TRBJ2-1	TRBV30	NA	TGTGCCTGGAGGGGTACTAGCGGGGGGAACACCTACAATGAGCAGTTCTTC	CAWRGTSGGNTYNEQFF
TRBD1	TRBJ2-7	TRBV6-5	NA	TGTGCCAGCAGTTACTCGGGGACAGGGGCTCGCGAGCAGTACTTC	CASSYSGTGAREQYF
TRBD1	TRBJ2-1	TRBV11-2	once	TGTGCCAGCAGTACTTATCGGGACAGGGGGAGGCTGACGTATGAGCAGTTCTTC	CASSTYRDRGRLTYEQFF
TRBD2	TRBJ2-1	TRBV5-1	NA	TGCGCCAGCAGCTTTCTAGCGGCACCGTACAATGAGCAGTTCTTC	CASSFLAAPYNEQFF
NA	TRBJ1-1	TRBV6-5	NA	TGTGCCAGCAGTTACTCATATAGGGGCTCTGAAGCTTTCTTT	CASSYSYRGSEAFF
NA	TRBJ1-5	TRBV2	NA	TGTGCCAGCAGTGAAGAGCGGGGGCTGAGTCAGCCCCAGCATTTT	CASSEERGLSQPQHF
TRBD1	TRBJ2-3	TRBV5-8	NA	TGTGCCAGCAGCATAGGGACAGGGGAAGGCGATACGCAGTATTTT	CASSIGTGEGDTQYF
NA	TRBJ2-1	TRBV15	NA	TGTGCCACCAGCAGAGATCTCTTAGACTTTTCCAATGAGCAGTTCTTC	CATSRDLLDFSNEQFF
TRBD2	TRBJ2-2	TRBV11-3	few	TGTGCCAGCAGCTTAATTTCTAGCGGGAGCCCGGGCACCGGGGAGCTGTTTTTT	CASSLISSGSPGTGELFF
NA	TRBJ2-6	TRBV4-1	few	TGCGCCAGCAGCCAAGATCAGGGATCCGGGGCCAACGTCCTGACTTTC	CASSQDQGSGANVLTF
NA	TRBJ1-2	TRBV7-3	NA	TGTGCCAGCAGCACGGACAGATCGAGTGGCTACACCTTC	CASSTDRSSGYTF
NA	TRBJ1-4	TRBV30	NA	TGTGCCTGGAGTGTCGGAGGGTGGGATAATGAAAAACTGTTTTTT	CAWSVGGWDNEKLFF
NA	TRBJ1-1	TRBV6-5	NA	TGTGCCAGCCACTTCCTCTCGTCGGACACTGAAGCTTTCTTT	CASHFLSSDTEAFF
TRBD1	TRBJ2-5	TRBV12-5	NA	TGTGCTAGTGGTGCCGGCCAAGGGAATGAGATAGCGGACAGGGCGGCCCAGTACTTC	CASGAGQGNEIADRAAQYF
TRBD1	TRBJ2-3	TRBV7-3	NA	TGTGCCAGCAGCTCCATGCCACCGGGACAGGGAACTCGGGGAGATACGCAGTATTTT	CASSSMPPGQGTRGDTQYF
TRBD1	TRBJ2-7	TRBV30	NA	TGTGCCTGGAGTGCGTCGGACAGGGAAACTCACTACGAGCAGTACTTC	CAWSASDRETHYEQYF
NA	TRBJ2-7	TRBV9	NA	TGTGCCAGCAGCGTAGGTAGGGGGAGCTCCTACGAGCAGTACTTC	CASSVGRGSSYEQYF
TRBD1	TRBJ1-2	TRBV30	NA	TGTAAGACAGGGGCCAAGAACTATGGCTACACCTTC	CKTGAKNYGYTF
TRBD2	TRBJ2-7	TRBV7-2	NA	TGTGCCAGCAGCTTAGGACGGGGGGTATCCTACGAGCAGTACTTC	CASSLGRGVSYEQYF
NA	TRBJ2-7	TRBV19	NA	TGTGCCAGTAGTATTACGGTGAGCTCCTACGAGCAGTACTTC	CASSITVSSYEQYF
NA	TRBJ2-7	TRBV7-2	NA	TGTGCCAGCAGCTTCCAGGGACAATCCACCTACGAGCAGTACTTC	CASSFQGQSTYEQYF
TRBD1	TRBJ2-6	TRBV19	NA	TGTGCCAGTAGTATAGAAAGACAGGGCTCTGGGGCCAACGTCCTGACTTTC	CASSIERQGSGANVLTF
TRBD2	TRBJ2-1	TRBV19	NA	TGTGCCAGTAGTATAGCCTGGACTAGCGGGAGATTTGAGCAGTTCTTC	CASSIAWTSGRFEQFF
NA	TRBJ2-3	TRBV4-1	NA	TGCGCCAGCAGTGGTGGGAGAGCAGATACGCAGTATTTT	CASSGGRADTQYF